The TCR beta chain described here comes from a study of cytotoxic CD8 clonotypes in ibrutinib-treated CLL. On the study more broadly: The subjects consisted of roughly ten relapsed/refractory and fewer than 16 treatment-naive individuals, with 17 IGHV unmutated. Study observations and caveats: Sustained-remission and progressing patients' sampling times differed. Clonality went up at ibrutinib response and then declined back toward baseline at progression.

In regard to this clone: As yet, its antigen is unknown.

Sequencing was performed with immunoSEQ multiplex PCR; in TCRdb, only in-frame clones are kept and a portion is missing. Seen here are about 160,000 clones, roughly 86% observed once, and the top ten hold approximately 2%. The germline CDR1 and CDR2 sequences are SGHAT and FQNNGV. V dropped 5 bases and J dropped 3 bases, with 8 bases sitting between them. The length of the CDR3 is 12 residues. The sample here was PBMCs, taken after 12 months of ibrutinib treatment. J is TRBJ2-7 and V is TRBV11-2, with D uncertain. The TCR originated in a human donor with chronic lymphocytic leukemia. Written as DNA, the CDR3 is TGTGCCAGCAGCCCGACAAGCTACGAGCAGTACTTC. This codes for CASSPTSYEQYF.